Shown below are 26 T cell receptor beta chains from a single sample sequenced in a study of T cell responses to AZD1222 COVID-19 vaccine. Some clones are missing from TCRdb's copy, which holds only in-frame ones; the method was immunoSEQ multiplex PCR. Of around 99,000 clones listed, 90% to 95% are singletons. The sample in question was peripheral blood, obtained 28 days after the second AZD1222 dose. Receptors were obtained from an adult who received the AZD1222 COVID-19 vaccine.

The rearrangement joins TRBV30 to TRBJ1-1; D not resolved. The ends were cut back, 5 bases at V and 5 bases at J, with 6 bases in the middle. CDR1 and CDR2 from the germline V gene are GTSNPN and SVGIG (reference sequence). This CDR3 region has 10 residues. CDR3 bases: TGTGCCTGGGGAAGAACTGAAGCTTTCTTT. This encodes CAWGRTEAFF.

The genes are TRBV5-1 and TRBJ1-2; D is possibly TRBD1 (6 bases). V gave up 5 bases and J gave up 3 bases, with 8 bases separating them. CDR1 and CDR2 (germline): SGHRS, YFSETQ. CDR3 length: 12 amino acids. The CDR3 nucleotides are TGCGCCAGCAGTCAGGGGCACTATGGCTACACCTTC. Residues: CASSQGHYGYTF. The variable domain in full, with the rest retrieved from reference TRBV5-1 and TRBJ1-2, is KAGVTQTPRYLIKTRGQQVTLSCSPISGHRSVSWYQQTPGQGLQFLFEYFSETQRNKGNFPGRFSGRQFSNSRSEMNVSTLELGDSALYLCASSQGHYGYTFGSGTRLTVV.

The CDR3 loop is CASSVGSEAFF. As DNA, the CDR3 is TGTGCCAGCAGCGTAGGCTCTGAAGCTTTCTTT. The chain recombines TRBV9 with TRBJ1-1, with D uncertain. This CDR3 is built from 11 residues. V lost 0 bases to trimming and J lost 6 bases, with 3 bases between them. Per the germline V gene, CDR1 is SGDLS and CDR2 is YYNGEE.

In nucleotides, the CDR3 is TGTGCCACCAGCAGAGAACAGGACCTAGGGAGTTCACCCCTCCACTTT. The encoded protein is CATSREQDLGSSPLHF. The gene calls are TRBV15 and TRBJ1-6, with TRBD1 as a possible D gene (5 bases). In germline, CDR1 is LNHNV, CDR2 YYDKDF (reference sequence). The CDR3 loop spans 16 amino acids. V lost 0 bases, J lost 9 bases, and 15 bases lay in between.

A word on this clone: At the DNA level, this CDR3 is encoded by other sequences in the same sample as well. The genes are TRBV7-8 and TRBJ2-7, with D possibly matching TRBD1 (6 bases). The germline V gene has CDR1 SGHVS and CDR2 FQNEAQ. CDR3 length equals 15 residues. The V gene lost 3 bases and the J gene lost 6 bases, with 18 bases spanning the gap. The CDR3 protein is CASSFRFGRGGEQYF. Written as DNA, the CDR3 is TGTGCCAGCAGCTTTAGGTTTGGCCGAGGGGGCGAGCAGTACTTC.

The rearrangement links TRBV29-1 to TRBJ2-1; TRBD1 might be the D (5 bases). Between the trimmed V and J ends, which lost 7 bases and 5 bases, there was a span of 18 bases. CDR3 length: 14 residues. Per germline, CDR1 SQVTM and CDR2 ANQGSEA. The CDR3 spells CSGGRGVLHNEQFF. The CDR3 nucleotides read TGCAGCGGGGGAAGGGGCGTTCTCCACAATGAGCAGTTCTTC.

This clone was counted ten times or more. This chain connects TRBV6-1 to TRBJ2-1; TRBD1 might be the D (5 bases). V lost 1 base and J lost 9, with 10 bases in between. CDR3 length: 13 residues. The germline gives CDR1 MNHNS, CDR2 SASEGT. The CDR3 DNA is TGTGCCAGCAGTGAAGTGGGGCGGCGTGAGCAGTTCTTC. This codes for CASSEVGRREQFF.

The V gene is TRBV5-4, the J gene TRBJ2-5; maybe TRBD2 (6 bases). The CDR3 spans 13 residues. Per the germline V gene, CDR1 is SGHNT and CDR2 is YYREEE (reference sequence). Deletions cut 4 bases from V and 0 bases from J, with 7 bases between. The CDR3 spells CASSREYQETQYF. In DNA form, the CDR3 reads TGTGCCAGCAGCCGGGAGTACCAAGAGACCCAGTACTTC.

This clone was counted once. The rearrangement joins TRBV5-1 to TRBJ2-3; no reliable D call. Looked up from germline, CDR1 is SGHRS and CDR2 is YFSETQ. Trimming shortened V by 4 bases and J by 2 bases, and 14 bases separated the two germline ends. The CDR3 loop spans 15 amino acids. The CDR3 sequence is CASSPGVAITDTQYF. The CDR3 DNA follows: TGCGCCAGCAGCCCTGGAGTCGCGATCACAGATACGCAGTATTTT.

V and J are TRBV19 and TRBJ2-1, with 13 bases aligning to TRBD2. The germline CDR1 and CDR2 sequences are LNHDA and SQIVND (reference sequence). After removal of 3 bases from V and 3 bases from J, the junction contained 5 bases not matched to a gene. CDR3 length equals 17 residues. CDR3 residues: CASSISRTSGSYNEQFF. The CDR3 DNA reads TGTGCCAGTAGTATCTCCAGGACTAGCGGGAGCTACAATGAGCAGTTCTTC.

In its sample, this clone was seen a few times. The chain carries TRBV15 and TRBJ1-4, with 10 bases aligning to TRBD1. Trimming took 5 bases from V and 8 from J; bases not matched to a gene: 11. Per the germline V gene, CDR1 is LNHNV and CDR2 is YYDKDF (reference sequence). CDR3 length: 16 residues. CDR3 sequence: CATSSHTGTGEEKLFF. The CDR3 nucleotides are TGTGCCACCAGCTCTCATACCGGGACAGGGGAGGAAAAACTGTTTTTT.

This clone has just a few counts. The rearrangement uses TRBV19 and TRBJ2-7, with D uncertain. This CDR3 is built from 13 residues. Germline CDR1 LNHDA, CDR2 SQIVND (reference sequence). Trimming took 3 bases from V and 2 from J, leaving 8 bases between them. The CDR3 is CASSILPTYEQYF. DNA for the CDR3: TGTGCCAGTAGTATTTTGCCCACCTACGAGCAGTACTTC.

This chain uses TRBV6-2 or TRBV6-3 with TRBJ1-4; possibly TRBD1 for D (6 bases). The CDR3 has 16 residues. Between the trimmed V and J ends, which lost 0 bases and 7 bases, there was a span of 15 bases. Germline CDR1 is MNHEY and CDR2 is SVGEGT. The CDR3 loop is CASSYSAAGAFEKLFF. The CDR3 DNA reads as TGTGCCAGCAGTTACTCGGCCGCAGGGGCCTTTGAAAAACTGTTTTTT.

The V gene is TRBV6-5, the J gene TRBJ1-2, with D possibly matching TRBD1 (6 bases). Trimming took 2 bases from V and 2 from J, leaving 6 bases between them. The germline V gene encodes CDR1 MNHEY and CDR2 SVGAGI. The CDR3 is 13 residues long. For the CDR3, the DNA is TGTGCCAGCAGTTACCAGGGGAACTATGGCTACACCTTC. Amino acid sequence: CASSYQGNYGYTF.

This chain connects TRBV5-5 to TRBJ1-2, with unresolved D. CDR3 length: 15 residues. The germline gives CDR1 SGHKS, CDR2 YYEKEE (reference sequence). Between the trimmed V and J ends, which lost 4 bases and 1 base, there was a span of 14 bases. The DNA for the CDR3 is TGTGCCAGCAGCAGGGAGGTAGGCAGTAACTATGGCTACACCTTC. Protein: CASSREVGSNYGYTF.

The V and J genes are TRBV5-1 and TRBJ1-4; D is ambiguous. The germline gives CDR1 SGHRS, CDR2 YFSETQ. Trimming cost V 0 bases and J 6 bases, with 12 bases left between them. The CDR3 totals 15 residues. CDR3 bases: TGCGCCAGCAGCTTGGGTGCCCGGGGTGATGAAAAACTGTTTTTT. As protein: CASSLGARGDEKLFF.

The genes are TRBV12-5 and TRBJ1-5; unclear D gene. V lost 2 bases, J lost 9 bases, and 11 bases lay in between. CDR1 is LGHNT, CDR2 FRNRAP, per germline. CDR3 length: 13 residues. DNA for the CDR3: TGTGCTAGTGGTTTGTCTCCCTTTGGGCCCCAGCATTTT. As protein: CASGLSPFGPQHF.

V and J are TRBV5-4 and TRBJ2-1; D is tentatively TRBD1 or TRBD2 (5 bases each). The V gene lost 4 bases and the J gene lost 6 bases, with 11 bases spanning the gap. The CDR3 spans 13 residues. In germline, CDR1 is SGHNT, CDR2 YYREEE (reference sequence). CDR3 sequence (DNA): TGTGCCAGCAGCACCCCGGGACCCAATGAGCAGTTCTTC. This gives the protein CASSTPGPNEQFF.

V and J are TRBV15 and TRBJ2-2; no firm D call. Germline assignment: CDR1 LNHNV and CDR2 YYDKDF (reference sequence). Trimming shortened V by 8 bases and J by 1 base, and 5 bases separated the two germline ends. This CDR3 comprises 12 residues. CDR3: CATRKNTGELFF. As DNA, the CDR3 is TGTGCCACCCGAAAGAACACCGGGGAGCTGTTTTTT. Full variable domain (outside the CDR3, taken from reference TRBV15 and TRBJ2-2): DAMVIQNPRYQVTQFGKPVTLSCSQTLNHNVMYWYQQKSSQAPKLLFHYYDKDFNNEADTPDNFQSRRPNTSFCFLDIRSPGLGDTAMYLCATRKNTGELFFGEGSRLTVL.

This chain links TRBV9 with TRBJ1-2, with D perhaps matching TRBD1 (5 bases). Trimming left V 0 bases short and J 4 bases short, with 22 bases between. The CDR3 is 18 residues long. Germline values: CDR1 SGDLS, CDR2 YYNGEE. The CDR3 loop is CASSVAYGLRQGGYGYTF. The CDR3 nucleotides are TGTGCCAGCAGCGTAGCTTACGGGCTCCGGCAGGGCGGCTATGGCTACACCTTC.

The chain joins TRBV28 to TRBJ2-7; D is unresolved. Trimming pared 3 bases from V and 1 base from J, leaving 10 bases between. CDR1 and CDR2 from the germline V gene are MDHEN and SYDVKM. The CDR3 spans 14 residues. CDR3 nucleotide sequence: TGTGCCAGCAGTTTGGGCCTTAGGTCCTACGAGCAGTACTTC. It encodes CASSLGLRSYEQYF. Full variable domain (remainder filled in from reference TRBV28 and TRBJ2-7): DVKVTQSSRYLVKRTGEKVFLECVQDMDHENMFWYRQDPGLGLRLIYFSYDVKMKEKGDIPEGYSVSREKKERFSLILESASTNQTSMYLCASSLGLRSYEQYFGPGTRLTVT.

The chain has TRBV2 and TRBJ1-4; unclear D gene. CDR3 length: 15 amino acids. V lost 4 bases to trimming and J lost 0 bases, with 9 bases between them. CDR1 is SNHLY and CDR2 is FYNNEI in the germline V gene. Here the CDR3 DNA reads TGTGCCAGCAGTGGGATTTGGGCAACTAATGAAAAACTGTTTTTT. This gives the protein CASSGIWATNEKLFF.

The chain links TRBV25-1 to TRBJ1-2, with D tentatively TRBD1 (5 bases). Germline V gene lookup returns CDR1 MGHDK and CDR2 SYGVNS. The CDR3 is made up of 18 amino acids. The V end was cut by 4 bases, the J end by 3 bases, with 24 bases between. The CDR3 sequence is CASSGAGQSGGLDYGYTF. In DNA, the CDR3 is TGTGCCAGCAGTGGCGCCGGACAATCCGGCGGGCTGGACTATGGCTACACCTTC.

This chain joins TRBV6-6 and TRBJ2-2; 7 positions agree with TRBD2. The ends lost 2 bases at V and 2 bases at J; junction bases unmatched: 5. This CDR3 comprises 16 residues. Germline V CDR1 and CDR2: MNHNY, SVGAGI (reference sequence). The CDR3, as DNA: TGTGCCAGCAGTTACCTCGGGACTACTAACACCGGGGAGCTGTTTTTT. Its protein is CASSYLGTTNTGELFF.

This chain's CDR3 is CATLDRKSEKLFF. CDR3 DNA: TGTGCCACCCTGGACAGAAAAAGTGAAAAACTGTTTTTT. The V call is TRBV6-5, the J call TRBJ1-4; TRBD1 might be the D (6 bases). The CDR3 loop spans 13 amino acids. V gave up 10 bases and J gave up 7 bases, with 16 bases separating them. Germline V lookup: CDR1 MNHEY, CDR2 SVGAGI.

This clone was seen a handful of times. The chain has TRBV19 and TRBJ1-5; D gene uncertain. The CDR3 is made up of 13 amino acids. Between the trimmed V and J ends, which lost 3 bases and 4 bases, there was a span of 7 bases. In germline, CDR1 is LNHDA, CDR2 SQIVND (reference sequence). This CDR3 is CASSMWVNQPQHF. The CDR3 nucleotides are TGTGCCAGTAGTATGTGGGTTAATCAGCCCCAGCATTTT. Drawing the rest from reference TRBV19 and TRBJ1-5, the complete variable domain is DGGITQSPKYLFRKEGQNVTLSCEQNLNHDAMYWYRQDPGQGLRLIYYSQIVNDFQKGDIAEGYSVSREKKESFPLTVTSAQKNPTAFYLCASSMWVNQPQHFGDGTRLSIL.